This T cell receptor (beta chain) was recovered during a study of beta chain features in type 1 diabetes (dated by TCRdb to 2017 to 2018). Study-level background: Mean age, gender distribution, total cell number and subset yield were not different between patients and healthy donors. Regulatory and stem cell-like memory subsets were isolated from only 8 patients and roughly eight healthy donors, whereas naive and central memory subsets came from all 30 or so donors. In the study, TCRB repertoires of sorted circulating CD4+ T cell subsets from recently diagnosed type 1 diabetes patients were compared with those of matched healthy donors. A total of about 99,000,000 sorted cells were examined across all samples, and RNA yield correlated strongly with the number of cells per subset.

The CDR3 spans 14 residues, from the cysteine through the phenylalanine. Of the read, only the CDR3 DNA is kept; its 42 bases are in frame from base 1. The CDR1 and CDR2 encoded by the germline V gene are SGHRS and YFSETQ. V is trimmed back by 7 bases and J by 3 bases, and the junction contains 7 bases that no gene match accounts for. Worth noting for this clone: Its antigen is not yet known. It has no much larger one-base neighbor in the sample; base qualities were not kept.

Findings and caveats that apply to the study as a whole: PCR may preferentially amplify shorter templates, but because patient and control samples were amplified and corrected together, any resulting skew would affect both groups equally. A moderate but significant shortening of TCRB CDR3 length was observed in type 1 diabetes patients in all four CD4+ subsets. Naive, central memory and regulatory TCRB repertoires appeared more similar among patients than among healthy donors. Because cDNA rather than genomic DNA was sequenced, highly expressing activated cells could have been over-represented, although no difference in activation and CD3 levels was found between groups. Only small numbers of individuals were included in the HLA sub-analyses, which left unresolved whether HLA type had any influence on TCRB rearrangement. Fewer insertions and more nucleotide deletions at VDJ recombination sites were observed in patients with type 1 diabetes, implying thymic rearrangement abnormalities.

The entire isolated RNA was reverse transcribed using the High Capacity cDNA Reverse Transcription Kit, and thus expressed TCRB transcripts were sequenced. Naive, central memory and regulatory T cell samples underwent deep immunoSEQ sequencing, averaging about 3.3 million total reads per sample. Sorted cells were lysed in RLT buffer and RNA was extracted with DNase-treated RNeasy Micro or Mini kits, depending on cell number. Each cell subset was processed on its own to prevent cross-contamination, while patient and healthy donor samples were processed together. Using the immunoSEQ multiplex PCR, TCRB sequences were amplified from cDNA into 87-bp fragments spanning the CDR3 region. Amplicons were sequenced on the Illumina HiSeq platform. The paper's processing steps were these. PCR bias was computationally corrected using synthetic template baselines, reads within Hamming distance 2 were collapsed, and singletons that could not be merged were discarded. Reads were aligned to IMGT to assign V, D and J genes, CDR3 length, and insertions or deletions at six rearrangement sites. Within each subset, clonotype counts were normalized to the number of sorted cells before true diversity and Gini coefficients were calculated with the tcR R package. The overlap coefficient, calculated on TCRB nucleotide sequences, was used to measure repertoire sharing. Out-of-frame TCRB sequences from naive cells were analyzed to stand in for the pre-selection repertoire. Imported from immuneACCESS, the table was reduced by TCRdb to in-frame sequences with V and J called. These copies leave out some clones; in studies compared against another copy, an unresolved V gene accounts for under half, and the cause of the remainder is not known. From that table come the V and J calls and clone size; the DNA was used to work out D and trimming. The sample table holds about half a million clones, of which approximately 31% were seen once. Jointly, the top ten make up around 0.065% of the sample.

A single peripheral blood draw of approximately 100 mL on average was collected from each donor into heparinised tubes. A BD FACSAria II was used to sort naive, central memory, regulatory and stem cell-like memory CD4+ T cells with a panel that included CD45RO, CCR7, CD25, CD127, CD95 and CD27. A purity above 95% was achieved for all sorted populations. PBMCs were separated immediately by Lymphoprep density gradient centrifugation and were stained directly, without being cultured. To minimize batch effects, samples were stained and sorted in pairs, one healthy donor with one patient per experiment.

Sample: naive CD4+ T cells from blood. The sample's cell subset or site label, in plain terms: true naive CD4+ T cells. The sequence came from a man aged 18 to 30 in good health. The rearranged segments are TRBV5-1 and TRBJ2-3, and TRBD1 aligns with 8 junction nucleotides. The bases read TGCGCCAGCCCAGACAGGGGCAGAACAGATACGCAGTATTTT. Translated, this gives CASPDRGRTDTQYF.